This TCR beta chain was recorded in a study of T cells after yellow fever vaccination. From the 5' RACE reads, TCRdb called clonotypes with MiXCR, one entry per CDR3 protein. The table includes about 330,000 distinct CDR3 sequences, roughly 8.3% detected once. Broader study findings: Contaminants from the bulk population, in the form of abundant clonotypes, could be found in FACS-sorted repertoires. Boosting was followed by the reappearance of most primary-vaccination clones (just under 98% CD4, 85% to 90% CD8). Just a small share of clonotypes turned up in the CD4 compartment as well as the CD8 compartment.

About this clonotype itself: Its matching antigen is unknown.

The CDR3 totals 15 residues. The germline V gene encodes CDR1 SGHTA and CDR2 FQGNSA. V dropped 1 base and J dropped 8; count of bases not matched to a gene: 6. The chain combines TRBV7-2 with TRBJ2-2; TRBD2 matches 8 bases. The sequenced sample was PBMCs, obtained more than 35 days after the first yellow fever vaccination. The TCR comes from a young man who received the YFV17D yellow fever vaccine. Here the CDR3 DNA reads TGTGCCAGCAGCTTAGACCGGACTAGCCGAGGGGAGCTGTTTTTT. It is translated as CASSLDRTSRGELFF. Variable domain in full (rest from reference TRBV7-2 and TRBJ2-2): GAGVSQSPSNKVTEKGKDVELRCDPISGHTALYWYRQSLGQGLEFLIYFQGNSAPDKSGLPSDRFSAERTGGSVSTLTIQRTQQEDSAVYLCASSLDRTSRGELFFGEGSRLTVL.